These 11 T cell receptor beta chains originate from one sample sequenced in a study of CD8 T cells in Susac syndrome. Random hexamers were used to reverse transcribe an amount of roughly 0.5 to 1 ug RNA. TCRdb called the immunoSEQ multiplex PCR reads again in MiXCR, with one record for every CDR3 protein. The sample contains fewer than 350,000 distinct CDR3 sequences, about 90% of which appear only once. Sequencing input: CD4+ T cells from PBMCs. Source of these receptors: a human donor with multiple sclerosis.

This sequence joins TRBV19 and TRBJ2-1; 9 bases match TRBD2. The CDR3 totals 17 residues. J gave up 5 bases and V 6 bases, and 14 bases lay outside the gene matches. Germline loops: CDR1 LNHDA, CDR2 SQIVND (reference sequence). The CDR3 sequence: CASSPAGGPPGNNEQFF. In DNA form, the CDR3 reads TGTGCCAGTAGCCCCGCGGGAGGGCCGCCAGGGAACAATGAGCAGTTCTTC.

This chain joins TRBV12-3 or TRBV12-4 and TRBJ1-4, with D possibly being TRBD1 (5 bases). Trimming took off 1 base at V and 9 bases at J, with 12 bases between the two ends. The CDR3 sequence is 14 residues long. In DNA form, the CDR3 reads TGTGCCAGCAGTTTAGGAGGGGCGAGGAAAAAACTGTTTTTT. Its translation: CASSLGGARKKLFF.

The chain combines TRBV3-1 with TRBJ1-1; D is unresolved. Germline CDR1 LGHDT, CDR2 YNNKEL (reference sequence). With 1 base removed from V and 0 bases from J, the gap between germline ends came to 12 bases. The CDR3 length is 16 residues. The CDR3 reads CASSQVCGRMNTEAFF. The CDR3 region has the DNA TGTGCCAGCAGCCAAGTCTGTGGGCGGATGAACACTGAAGCTTTCTTT.

This clonotype is a singleton in its sample. The genes are TRBV3-1 and TRBJ1-1; D is unresolved. Germline CDR1 and CDR2: LGHDT and YNNKEL (reference sequence). Trimming cost V 3 bases and J 1 base, with 9 bases left between them. This CDR3 has 14 residues. CDR3 in amino acids: CASSQASSNTEAFF. The CDR3 DNA reads as TGTGCCAGCAGCCAGGCCAGCTCGAACACTGAAGCTTTCTTT.

V usage is TRBV2 and J usage is TRBJ2-7; D is unclear. V was shortened by 0 bases and J by 9 bases, with 21 bases between the two germline ends. The V gene's germline CDR1 is SNHLY and CDR2 FYNNEI. This CDR3 is built from 16 residues. The CDR3 DNA is TGTGCCAGCAGTGAAGCGGAAGGTCGCCCCTGGCGAGGGCAGTACTTC. Translation: CASSEAEGRPWRGQYF. Full variable domain (remainder filled in from reference TRBV2 and TRBJ2-7): EPEVTQTPSHQVTQMGQEVILRCVPISNHLYFYWYRQILGQKVEFLVSFYNNEISEKSEIFDDQFSVERPDGSNFTLKIRSTKLEDSAMYFCASSEAEGRPWRGQYFGPGTRLTVT.

This chain links TRBV9 with TRBJ1-1, with a weak D call TRBD1 (5 bases). V lost 3 bases, J lost 10 bases, and 10 bases lay in between. This CDR3 is 11 amino acids long. The germline gives CDR1 SGDLS, CDR2 YYNGEE. The CDR3 here is CASSGGVGAFF. The CDR3 DNA is TGTGCCAGCAGCGGGGGGGTGGGAGCTTTCTTT.

V gene TRBV7-9 combines with J gene TRBJ2-3, with TRBD2 identical over 7 bases. Germline lookup yields CDR1 SEHNR and CDR2 FQNEAQ (reference sequence). This CDR3 is 14 amino acids long. With 1 base clipped from V and 5 bases from J, the junction kept 3 bases outside the gene matches. The CDR3 region has the DNA TGTGCCAGCAGCTTAGGTCGGGAGGTAGATACGCAGTATTTT. Translation: CASSLGREVDTQYF.

This chain uses TRBV5-1 with TRBJ1-5, with 9 bases lining up with TRBD1. The CDR3 is made up of 15 amino acids. Per germline, CDR1 SGHRS and CDR2 YFSETQ. The J segment lost 7 bases and the V segment lost 4 bases, leaving 9 bases of the junction unmatched. In DNA form, the CDR3 reads TGCGCCAGCAGCCCCGGGACAGGGCAAACGCAGCCCCAGCATTTT. The encoded protein is CASSPGTGQTQPQHF.

This sequence joins TRBV18 and TRBJ1-1; D not resolved. Trimming pared 2 bases from V and 1 base from J, leaving 5 bases between. This CDR3 is built from 13 residues. Germline V gene data show CDR1 as KGHSH and CDR2 as LQKENI. As DNA, the CDR3 is TGTGCCAGCTCACCATCCCAGAACACTGAAGCTTTCTTT. It yields the protein CASSPSQNTEAFF.

The chain recombines TRBV2 with TRBJ1-1; 7 bases map to TRBD1. Germline CDR1 SNHLY, CDR2 FYNNEI. After removal of 8 bases from V and 1 base from J, the junction contained 7 bases not matched to a gene. The length of the CDR3 is 14 residues. As DNA, the CDR3 is TGTGCCAGCGTTTCCGGGACAGCGAACACTGAAGCTTTCTTT. This encodes CASVSGTANTEAFF.

This clonotype was detected once. The rearrangement links TRBV25-1 to TRBJ2-7; D is possibly TRBD1 (8 bases). The V gene's germline CDR1 is MGHDK and CDR2 SYGVNS. Trimming took off 3 bases at V and 2 bases at J, with 17 bases between the two ends. CDR3 length equals 16 residues. CDR3 coding DNA: TGTGCCAGCAGTGAGCTTGGACAGGGAGGGACCTACGAGCAGTACTTC. This sequence encodes CASSELGQGGTYEQYF.